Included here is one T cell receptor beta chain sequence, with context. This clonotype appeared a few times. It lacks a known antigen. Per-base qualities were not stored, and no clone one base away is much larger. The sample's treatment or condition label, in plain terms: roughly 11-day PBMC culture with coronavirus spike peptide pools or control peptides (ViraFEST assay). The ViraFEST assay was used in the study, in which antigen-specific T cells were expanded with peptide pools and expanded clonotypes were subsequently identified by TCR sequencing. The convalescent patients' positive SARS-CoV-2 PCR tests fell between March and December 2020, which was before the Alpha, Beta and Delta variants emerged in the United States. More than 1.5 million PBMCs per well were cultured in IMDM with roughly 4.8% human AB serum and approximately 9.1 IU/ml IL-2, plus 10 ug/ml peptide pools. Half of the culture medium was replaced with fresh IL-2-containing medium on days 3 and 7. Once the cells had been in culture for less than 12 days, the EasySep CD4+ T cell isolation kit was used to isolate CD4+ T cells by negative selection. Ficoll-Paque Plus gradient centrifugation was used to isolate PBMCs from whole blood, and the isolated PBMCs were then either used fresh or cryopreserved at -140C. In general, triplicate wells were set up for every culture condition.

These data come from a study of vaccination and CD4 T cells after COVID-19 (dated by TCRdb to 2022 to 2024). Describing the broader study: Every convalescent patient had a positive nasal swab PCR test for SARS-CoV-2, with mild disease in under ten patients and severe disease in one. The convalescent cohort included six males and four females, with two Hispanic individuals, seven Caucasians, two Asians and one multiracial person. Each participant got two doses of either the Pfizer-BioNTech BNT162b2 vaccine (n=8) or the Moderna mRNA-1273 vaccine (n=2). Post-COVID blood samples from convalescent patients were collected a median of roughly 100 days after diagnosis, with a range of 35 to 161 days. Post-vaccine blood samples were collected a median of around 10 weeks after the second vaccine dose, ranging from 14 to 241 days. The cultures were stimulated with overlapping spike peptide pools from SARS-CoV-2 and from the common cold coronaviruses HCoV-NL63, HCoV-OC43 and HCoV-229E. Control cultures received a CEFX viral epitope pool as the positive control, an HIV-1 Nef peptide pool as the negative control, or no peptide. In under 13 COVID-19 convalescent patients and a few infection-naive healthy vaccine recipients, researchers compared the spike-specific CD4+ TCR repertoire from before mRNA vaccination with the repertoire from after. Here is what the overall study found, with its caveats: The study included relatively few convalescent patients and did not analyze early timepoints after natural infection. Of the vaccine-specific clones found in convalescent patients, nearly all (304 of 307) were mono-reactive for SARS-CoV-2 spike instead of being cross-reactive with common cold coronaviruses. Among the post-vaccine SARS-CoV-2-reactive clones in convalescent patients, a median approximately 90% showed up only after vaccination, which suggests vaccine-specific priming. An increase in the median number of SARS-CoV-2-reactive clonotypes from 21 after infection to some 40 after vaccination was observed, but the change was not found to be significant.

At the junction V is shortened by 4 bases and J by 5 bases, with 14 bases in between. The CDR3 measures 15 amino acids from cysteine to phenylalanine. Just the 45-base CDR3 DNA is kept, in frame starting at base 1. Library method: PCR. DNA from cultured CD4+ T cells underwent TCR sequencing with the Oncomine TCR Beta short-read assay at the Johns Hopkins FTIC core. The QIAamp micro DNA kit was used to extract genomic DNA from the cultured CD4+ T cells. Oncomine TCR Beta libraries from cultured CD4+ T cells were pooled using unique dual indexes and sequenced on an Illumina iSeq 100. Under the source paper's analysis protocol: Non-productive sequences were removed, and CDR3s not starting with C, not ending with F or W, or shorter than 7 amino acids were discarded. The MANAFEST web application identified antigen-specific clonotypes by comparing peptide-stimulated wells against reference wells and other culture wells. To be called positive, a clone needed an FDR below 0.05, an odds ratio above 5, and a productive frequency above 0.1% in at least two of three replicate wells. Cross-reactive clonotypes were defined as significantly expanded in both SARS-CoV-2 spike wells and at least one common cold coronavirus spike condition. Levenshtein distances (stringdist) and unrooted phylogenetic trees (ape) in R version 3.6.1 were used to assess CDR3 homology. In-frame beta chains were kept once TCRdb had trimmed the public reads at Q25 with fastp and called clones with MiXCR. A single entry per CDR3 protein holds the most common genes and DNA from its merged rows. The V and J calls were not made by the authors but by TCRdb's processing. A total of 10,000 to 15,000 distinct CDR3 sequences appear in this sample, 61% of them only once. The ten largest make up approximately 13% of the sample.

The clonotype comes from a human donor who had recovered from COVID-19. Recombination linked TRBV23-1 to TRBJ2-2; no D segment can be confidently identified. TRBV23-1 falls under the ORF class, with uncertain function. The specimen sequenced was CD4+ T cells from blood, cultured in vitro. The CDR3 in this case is CASSPPLRWTGELFF. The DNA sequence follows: TGCGCCAGCAGTCCCCCCTTACGTTGGACCGGGGAGCTGTTTTTT.